These 10 T cell receptor beta chains came from one sample sequenced in a study of PD-1 blockade in classical Hodgkin lymphoma. Relapses following autologous stem cell transplantation were seen in all patients, with brentuximab vedotin exposure varying. Isolated CD8+ T cells were derived from thawed PBMCs through magnetic negative selection. Assay: immunoSEQ multiplex PCR; the TCRdb copy retains only in-frame clones and omits some. The sample has approximately 1,500 clones; roughly 80% are singletons. This material consisted of CD8+ T cells from blood, taken at baseline. The receptors stem from a human donor with classical Hodgkin lymphoma.

The gene calls are TRBV27 and TRBJ2-3; D is unresolved. V dropped 5 bases and J dropped 2 bases, with 8 bases sitting between them. CDR3 size: 13 residues. Germline values: CDR1 MNHEY, CDR2 SMNVEV (reference sequence). Here the CDR3 reads CASSPDLTDTQYF. The CDR3 DNA follows: TGTGCCAGCAGTCCGGACCTCACAGATACGCAGTATTTT.

The chain joins TRBV27 to TRBJ1-5; D gene ambiguous. Germline V gene data show CDR1 as MNHEY and CDR2 as SMNVEV (reference sequence). V was cut by 2 bases and J by 1 base, with 6 bases left in between. This CDR3 has 14 amino acids. The CDR3 coding sequence is TGTGCCAGCAGTTTACTGGACAGCAATCAGCCCCAGCATTTT. Protein sequence: CASSLLDSNQPQHF.

The chain has TRBV6-4 and TRBJ2-1; D is unresolved. CDR1 and CDR2 from the germline V gene are MRHNA and SNTAGT. The CDR3 runs to 15 residues. V lost 2 bases, J lost 0 bases, and 8 bases lay in between. CDR3 DNA sequence: TGTGCCAGCAGTGACGGGGAATCCTCCTACAATGAGCAGTTCTTC. Its protein is CASSDGESSYNEQFF.

CDR3 sequence (DNA): TGTGCCAGCAGCACCCGGCAGAAGGTGATGAACACTGAAGCTTTCTTT. Protein product: CASSTRQKVMNTEAFF. This chain links TRBV21-1 with TRBJ1-1. TRBV21-1 is noted as a pseudogene. CDR3 length: 16 amino acids.

The rearrangement links TRBV19 to TRBJ2-5; possible D gene TRBD2, 6 bases. The germline V and J ends were trimmed by 3 bases and 3 bases, with 11 bases remaining between them. CDR1 is LNHDA, CDR2 SQIVND, per germline (reference sequence). This CDR3 has 14 residues. Written as DNA, the CDR3 is TGTGCCAGTAGTATTGGAGGAGGGGAAGAGACCCAGTACTTC. Amino acids: CASSIGGGEETQYF. The entire variable domain, with the rest obtained from reference TRBV19 and TRBJ2-5, is as follows: DGGITQSPKYLFRKEGQNVTLSCEQNLNHDAMYWYRQDPGQGLRLIYYSQIVNDFQKGDIAEGYSVSREKKESFPLTVTSAQKNPTAFYLCASSIGGGEETQYFGPGTRLLVL.

The chain employs TRBV30 and TRBJ2-3; 10 positions agree with TRBD1. The germline gives CDR1 GTSNPN, CDR2 SVGIG (reference sequence). The length of the CDR3 is 14 residues. Trimming at V came to 1 base and at J to 4 bases, leaving 2 bases not matched to a gene. CDR3 amino acids: CAWSGGQGADTQYF. CDR3 coding DNA: TGTGCCTGGAGTGGTGGACAGGGGGCAGATACGCAGTATTTT. Combining the CDR3 with reference TRBV30 and TRBJ2-3 gives the whole variable domain SQTIHQWPATLVQPVGSPLSLECTVEGTSNPNLYWYRQAAGRGLQLLFYSVGIGQISSEVPQNLSASRPQDRQFILSSKKLLLSDSGFYLCAWSGGQGADTQYFGPGTRLTVL.

This chain joins TRBV12-5 and TRBJ2-1; no reliable D call. The V gene lost 3 bases and the J gene lost 8 bases, with 14 bases spanning the gap. The CDR3 is 14 residues long. Germline lookup yields CDR1 LGHNT and CDR2 FRNRAP. The DNA for the CDR3 is TGTGCTAGTGGTTTCTGGGCAGATGGGTATGAGCAGTTCTTC. Its protein product is CASGFWADGYEQFF.

This sequence joins TRBV6-1 and TRBJ2-3, with a weak D call TRBD2 (7 bases). The CDR3 contains 15 residues. Trimming shortened V by 2 bases and J by 2 bases, and 11 bases separated the two germline ends. Germline CDR1 and CDR2: MNHNS and SASEGT. The CDR3 sequence is CASSEWAGATDTQYF. DNA of the CDR3: TGTGCCAGCAGTGAATGGGCGGGGGCCACAGATACGCAGTATTTT.

The chain couples TRBV11-3 to TRBJ2-5; 8 bases align to TRBD2. The junction had 17 bases not matched to a gene; V was cut back by 5 bases and J by 12 bases. The V gene's germline CDR1 is SGHNT and CDR2 YENEEA. The length of the CDR3 is 15 residues. CDR3 sequence reads: CASSREGAGISSEYF. CDR3 DNA: TGTGCCAGCAGCCGGGAGGGTGCAGGGATTTCCTCAGAGTACTTC.

V is TRBV27 and J is TRBJ1-2, with D perhaps matching TRBD1 (5 bases). Germline assignment: CDR1 MNHEY and CDR2 SMNVEV (reference sequence). This CDR3 is 17 amino acids long. Trimming left V 0 bases short and J 4 bases short, with 18 bases between. The DNA of the CDR3 is TGTGCCAGCAGTTTATCGGGGACTGGCTCTCCCTTCTATGGCTACACCTTC. Protein: CASSLSGTGSPFYGYTF.